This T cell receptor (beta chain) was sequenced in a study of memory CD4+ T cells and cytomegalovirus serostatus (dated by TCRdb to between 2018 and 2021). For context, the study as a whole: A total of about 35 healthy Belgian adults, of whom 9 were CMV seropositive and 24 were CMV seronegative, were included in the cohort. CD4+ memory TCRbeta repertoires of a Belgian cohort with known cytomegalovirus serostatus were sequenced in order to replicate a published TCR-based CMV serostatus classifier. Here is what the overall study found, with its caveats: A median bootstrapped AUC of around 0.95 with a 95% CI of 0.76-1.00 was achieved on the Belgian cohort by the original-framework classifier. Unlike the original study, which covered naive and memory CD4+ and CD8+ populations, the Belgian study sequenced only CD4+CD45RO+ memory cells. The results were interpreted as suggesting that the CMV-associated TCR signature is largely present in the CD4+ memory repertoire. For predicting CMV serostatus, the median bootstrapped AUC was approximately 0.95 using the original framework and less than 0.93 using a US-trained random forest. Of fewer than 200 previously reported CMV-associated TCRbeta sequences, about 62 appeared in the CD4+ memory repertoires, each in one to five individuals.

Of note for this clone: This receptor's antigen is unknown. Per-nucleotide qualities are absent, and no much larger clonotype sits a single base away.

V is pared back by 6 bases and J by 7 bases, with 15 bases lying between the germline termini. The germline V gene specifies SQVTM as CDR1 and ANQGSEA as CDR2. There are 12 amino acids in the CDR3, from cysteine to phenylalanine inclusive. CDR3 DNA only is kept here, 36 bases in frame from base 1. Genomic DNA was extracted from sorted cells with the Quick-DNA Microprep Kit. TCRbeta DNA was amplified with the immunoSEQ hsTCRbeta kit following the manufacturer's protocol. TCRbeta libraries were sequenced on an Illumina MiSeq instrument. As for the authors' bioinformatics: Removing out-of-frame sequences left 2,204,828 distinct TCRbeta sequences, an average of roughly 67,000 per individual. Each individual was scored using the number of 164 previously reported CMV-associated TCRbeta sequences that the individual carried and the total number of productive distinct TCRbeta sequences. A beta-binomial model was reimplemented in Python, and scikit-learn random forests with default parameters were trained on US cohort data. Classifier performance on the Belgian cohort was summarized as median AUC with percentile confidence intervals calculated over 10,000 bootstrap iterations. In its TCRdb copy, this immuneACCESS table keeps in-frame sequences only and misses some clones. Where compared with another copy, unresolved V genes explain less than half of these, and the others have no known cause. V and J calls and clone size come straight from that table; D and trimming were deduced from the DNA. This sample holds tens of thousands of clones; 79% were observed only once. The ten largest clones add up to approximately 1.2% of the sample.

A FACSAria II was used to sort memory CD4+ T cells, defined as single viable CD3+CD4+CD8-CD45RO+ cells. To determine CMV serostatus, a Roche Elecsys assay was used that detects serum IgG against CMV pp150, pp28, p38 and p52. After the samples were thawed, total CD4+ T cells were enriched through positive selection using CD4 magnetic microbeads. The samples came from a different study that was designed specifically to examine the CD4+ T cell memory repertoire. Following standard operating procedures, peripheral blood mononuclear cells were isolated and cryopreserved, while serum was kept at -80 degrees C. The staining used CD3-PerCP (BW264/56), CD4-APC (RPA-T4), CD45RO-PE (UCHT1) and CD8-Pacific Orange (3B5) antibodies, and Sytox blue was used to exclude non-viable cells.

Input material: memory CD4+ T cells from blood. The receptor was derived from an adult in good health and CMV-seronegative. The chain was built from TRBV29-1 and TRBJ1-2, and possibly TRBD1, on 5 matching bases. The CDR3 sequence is CSVGTSRVGYTF. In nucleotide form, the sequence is TGCAGCGTGGGGACTTCCAGGGTTGGCTACACCTTC.